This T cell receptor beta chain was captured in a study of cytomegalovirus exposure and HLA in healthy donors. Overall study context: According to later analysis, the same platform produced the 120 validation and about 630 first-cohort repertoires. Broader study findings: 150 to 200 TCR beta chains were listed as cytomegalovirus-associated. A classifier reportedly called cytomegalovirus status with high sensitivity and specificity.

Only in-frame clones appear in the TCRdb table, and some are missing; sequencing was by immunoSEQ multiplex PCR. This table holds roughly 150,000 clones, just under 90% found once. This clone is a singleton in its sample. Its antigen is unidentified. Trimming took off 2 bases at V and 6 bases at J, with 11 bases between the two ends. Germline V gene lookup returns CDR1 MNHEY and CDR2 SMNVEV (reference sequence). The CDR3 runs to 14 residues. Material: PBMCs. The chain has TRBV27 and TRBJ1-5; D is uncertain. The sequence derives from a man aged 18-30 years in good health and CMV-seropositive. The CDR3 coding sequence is TGTGCCAGCAGTTTAGGAGGGAGAGGTCAGCCCCAGCATTTT. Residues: CASSLGGRGQPQHF.